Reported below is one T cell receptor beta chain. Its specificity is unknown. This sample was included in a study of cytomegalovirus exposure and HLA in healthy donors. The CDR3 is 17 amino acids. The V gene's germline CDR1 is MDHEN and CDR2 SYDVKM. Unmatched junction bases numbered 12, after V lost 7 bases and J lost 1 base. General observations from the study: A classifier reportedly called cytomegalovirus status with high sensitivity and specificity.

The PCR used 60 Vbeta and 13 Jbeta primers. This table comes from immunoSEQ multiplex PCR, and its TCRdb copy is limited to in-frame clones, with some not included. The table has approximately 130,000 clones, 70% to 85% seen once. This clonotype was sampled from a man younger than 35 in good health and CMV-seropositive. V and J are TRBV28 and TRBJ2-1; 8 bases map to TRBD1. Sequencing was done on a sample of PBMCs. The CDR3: CASNTPGGYVSYNEQFF. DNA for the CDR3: TGTGCCAGCAACACCCCAGGGGGCTATGTTTCCTACAATGAGCAGTTCTTC.